What follows is one T cell receptor beta chain and its context. Between the trimmed V and J ends, which lost 2 bases and 10 bases, there was a span of 9 bases. The length of the CDR3 is 12 residues. The germline CDR1 and CDR2 sequences are LNHNV and YYDKDF (reference sequence). The data were taken from a study of cytomegalovirus exposure and HLA in healthy donors. Use of 60 Vbeta and 13 Jbeta primers characterized the PCR. Data came from immunoSEQ multiplex PCR; TCRdb stores just in-frame clones and leaves some out. In total, the table holds about 200,000 clones. The genes are TRBV15 and TRBJ2-1, with a weak D call TRBD2 (6 bases). This TCR was sampled from a woman in her thirties in good health and CMV-seropositive. Source material: PBMCs. Written as DNA, the CDR3 is TGTGCCACCAGCAGATCTAGCGCCGAGCAGTTCTTC. Protein product: CATSRSSAEQFF.